This note documents a single T cell receptor beta chain sequence. The clone's antigen remains unknown. The record has no base qualities; no much larger clone is one base away. Library preparation employed the immunoSEQ multiplex PCR assay. For the multiplex PCR, a mixture combining 60 forward primers for TCR Vbeta segments and 13 reverse primers for TCR Jbeta segments was used. The CDR3 region of rearranged TCR beta genes was amplified from genomic DNA with a multiplex PCR assay. The amplified TCR beta libraries were sequenced on the Illumina HiSeq System as 87-base-pair reads. In the paper's pipeline: In a later analysis, tens of millions of unique TCR beta chains were counted across the 500 to 700 repertoires, and roughly 11 million of these chains were shared by at least two donors. To remove PCR and sequencing errors, raw reads were error-corrected and collapsed into unique sequences using a nearest-neighbor algorithm that merged closely related sequences. To assign V, D and J gene segments, CDR3 sequences were aligned to IMGT reference sequences. Each retained sequence needed at least a six-nucleotide match to both a V gene segment and a J gene segment. Rearrangements were classified as productive when the CDR3 lacked stop codons and remained in frame with V and J, and all other rearrangements were classified as non-productive. Following IMGT convention, CDR3 was defined as the stretch from the second conserved V-encoded cysteine up to the conserved J-encoded phenylalanine. The earlier analysis of roughly 590 of the donors excluded sequences that lacked an unambiguous match to a single V gene segment. An earlier analysis of a few hundred of the donors called V segments functional above 56.7% productive rearrangements and segregating when the between-donor standard deviation exceeded 5%. A statistical classification framework was developed to diagnose cytomegalovirus status using the catalog of TCR beta chain sequences. In a later analysis, V and J genes were assigned by comparing TCR nucleotide sequences against IMGT/GENE-DB human TR gene sequences. Using the TCRdist pipeline, a later analysis assigned CDR3 sequences along with most-parsimonious VDJ recombination scenarios. In a later analysis, each TCR beta chain was defined by its CDR3 amino acid sequence together with its V-gene family, and reads lacking a unique V-gene family were excluded. A later analysis removed over 500 highly shared, low-generation-probability nucleotide sequences to deal with suspected cross-contamination and a sequencing artifact. In a later analysis, a clonal expansion index for each public chain was calculated from normalized within-repertoire ranks of inferred template counts. In a later analysis, generation probabilities were computed with a VDJ recombination model fitted to out-of-frame rearrangements, and the resulting probabilities were checked against IGoR. A later analysis scored TCR-TCR, TCR-HLA and TCR-CMV co-occurrence with hypergeometric tests, applying a repertoire-size bias correction to TCR pairs. False discovery rates were estimated in a later analysis by permuting HLA or CMV assignments 20 times. In a later analysis, co-occurring TCRs were grouped using DBSCAN, with TCRdist sequence similarity added in when clustering inside HLA-allele-positive subsets. For co-occurrence clustering, repertoires with fewer than 30,000 or more than 120,000 public chains were excluded, along with 4 to 6 repertoires with anomalous nucleotide sharing. The immuneACCESS repertoire file appears here via TCRdb, limited to in-frame rearrangements. These files lack a portion of the clones; in checked studies, under half of the deficit traces to unresolved V genes, and the cause of the others is not known. V and J calls and clone size are copied from that table; D and trimming were computed from the DNA. This sample lists 95,000 to 100,000 clones; more than 75% were detected once. Jointly, the top ten make up 7% to 10% of the sample.

This sample stems from a study of cytomegalovirus exposure and HLA in healthy donors listed by TCRdb under 2017. About the study as a whole: An earlier analysis of 587 of the donors reported 250 to 300 Gb of sequence data and 117 million unique TCR beta sequences obtained from 150 million to 200 million T cells. All discovery cohort repertoires had been generated on a single sequencing platform. The number of typed donors differed by locus: 629-630 for A, B, C, DRB1 and DQB1; approximately 520 for DQA1; 606 for DPA1; and around 470 for DPB1. A later genetic analysis took genome-wide SNP genotypes for about 65% of the 666 donors and used that subset as a discovery cohort. Both class I and class II loci were covered by HLA typing, at four-digit resolution. The study combined high-throughput TCR immunosequencing, statistical association of individual TCRs with disease status, and machine learning to predict cytomegalovirus infection status. The study profiled the T cell repertoires of about 720 subjects by immunosequencing and related them to cytomegalovirus serostatus. Among roughly 400 genotyped donors of the cohort, an average of 235,054 unique TCR beta nucleotide sequences were sequenced per donor, roughly 18% of them non-productive. In an earlier analysis of over 550 of the donors, high-throughput TCR beta sequencing was used to judge whether each TCR beta V gene segment behaved as functional or pseudogenic. The aim of the study was to test whether cataloging public T cell receptors could identify signatures of past pathogen exposure. To study patterns of TCR occurrence, a later analysis re-analyzed previously published TCR beta repertoires from around 660 donors and added high-resolution HLA genotyping. In the later analysis, no new phenotypic data were used to find candidate immune exposures; instead, reliance was placed on TCR beta sequences and their occurrence across donors. Roughly five DR-DQ haplotypes were handled as single units for association and clustering because linkage in the cohort was strong. A separate validation cohort of 100 to 150 different subjects was used in addition to the roughly 720-subject first cohort. Donor age, sex, ethnicity and CMV serostatus were collected together with the repertoire data. An early release covering approximately 600 HLA-typed donors comprised approximately 290 gigabases of sequencing data and roughly 85 million unique TCR sequences. Of the roughly 420 genotyped donors, less than 90% were placed in the genetic ancestry cluster associated with self-reported Caucasian donors. Results and caveats for the whole study, not just this receptor: A later analysis reported that several top co-occurrence clusters appeared linked to parvovirus B19, influenza, CMV and Epstein-Barr virus. This cohort had only TCR beta chains sequenced, and the lack of alpha or paired-chain data limited which features could be detected. According to a later analysis, most CMV-associated TCR beta chains appeared to be HLA-restricted, and the HLA associations seemed to be driven largely by CMV exposure. When HLA alleles, especially DR and DQ, strongly co-occurred, TCR associations were difficult to assign to individual alleles. In vitro tests confirmed that a few of the cytomegalovirus-associated TCR beta chains recognize cytomegalovirus antigens. V-gene and J-gene trimming of TCR beta chains was associated with a missense DCLRE1C variant in a later genetic analysis, and the association was replicated in an independent cohort. A further reported finding was that TCR beta sequences accurately predicted the HLA-A and HLA-B alleles for most subjects in the first cohort. The study listed approximately 150 TCR beta chains as associated with cytomegalovirus. Because counts were too low, 15 to 20 rarely observed V segments, including chromosome 9 orphons, were left out of the earlier analysis of 500 to 650 of the donors. Compared with equally common non-associated chains, HLA-associated TCR beta chains in a later analysis were more clonally expanded and had lower generation probabilities. A cluster of highly shared sequence variants was judged likely to be a technical artifact of the sequencing pipeline. The only immune exposure information available for the cohort was CMV serostatus. Broadly in line with IMGT annotations, most TCR beta V segments showed up in productive rearrangements about 90% or about 30% of the time in an earlier analysis of around 600 of the donors. Most TCR sequences were observed very rarely across donors, whereas some public TCRs were present in many individuals. Sequencing depth was assumed to be roughly uniform across donors in the presence/absence analyses, though that assumption may not hold. It was suggested by the authors that the approach could potentially be generalized to other disease states and immunological phenotypes. According to a later genetic analysis, donors in an Asian-associated ancestry cluster had fewer N-insertions in productive TCRs than the approximately 650-donor mean. Because HLA typing was missing for some donors at each locus, association tests included only the typed subset. The classifier was reported to diagnose cytomegalovirus status with high specificity and sensitivity in both the original cohort and the validation cohort. Some IMGT-functional V segments, including TRBV6-2 and TRBV6-3, could not be told apart with the 87-base-pair reads, so those segments were excluded. In a later analysis, 16,951 TCR beta sequences were associated with specific HLA alleles at a false discovery rate of 0.05. Linkage disequilibrium might explain the correlated functional status among segregating V segments, but an unknown experimental factor could not be ruled out. In a later analysis, the rate of TCR association differed among HLA loci, with DRB1 alleles having the most associated TCRs and HLA-C alleles having the fewest.

According to the germline V gene (reference sequence), CDR1 reads WNHNN and CDR2 reads SYGVQD. Including cysteine and phenylalanine, the CDR3 has 12 amino acids. This entry keeps only the CDR3 DNA: 36 bases, framed from base 1. The junction shows trimming of 4 bases on V and 0 bases on J, plus 3 bases between the germline ends. The cohort was made up of 650 to 700 healthy bone marrow donors. At the time of sampling, every cohort member was nominally healthy, though immune exposures that went unrecorded were likely present. CMV serostatus was recorded as positive for 250 to 300 and negative for about 50% of the 666 cohort members, whereas no CMV serostatus was recorded for the donor in question. A peripheral blood sample was collected from each donor, and TCR beta sequencing was performed on peripheral blood mononuclear cells. The Qiagen DNeasy Blood Extraction Kit was used to extract genomic DNA from the blood cell samples.

Material for sequencing was PBMCs. This receptor was obtained from a human donor in good health. Rearrangement joined TRBV10-1 to TRBJ2-5; the D gene cannot be resolved reliably. The nucleotides read TGCGCCAGCAGTGGCGACCAAGAGACCCAGTACTTC. This encodes CASSGDQETQYF.